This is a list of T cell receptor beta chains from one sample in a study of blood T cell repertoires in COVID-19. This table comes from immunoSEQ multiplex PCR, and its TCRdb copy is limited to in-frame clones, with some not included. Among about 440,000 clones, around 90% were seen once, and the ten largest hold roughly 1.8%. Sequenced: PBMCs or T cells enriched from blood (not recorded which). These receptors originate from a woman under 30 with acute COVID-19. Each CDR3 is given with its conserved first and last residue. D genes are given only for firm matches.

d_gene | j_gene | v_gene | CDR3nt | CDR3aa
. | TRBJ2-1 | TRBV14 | TGTGCCAGCAGACCCGGGACTCCCGCCCCCAATGAGCAGTTCTTC | CASRPGTPAPNEQFF
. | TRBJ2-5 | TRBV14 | TGTGCCAGCAGCCAAGTAAACAAAGAGACCCAGTACTTC | CASSQVNKETQYF
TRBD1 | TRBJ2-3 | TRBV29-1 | TGCAGCGTTCCTGTGGTGGACAGGGGTCCGTTTGGGACAGATACGCAGTATTTT | CSVPVVDRGPFGTDTQYF
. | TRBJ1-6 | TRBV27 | TGTGCCAGCAGCCTGGAGCCCAGGGCAAGCCTCCACTTT | CASSLEPRASLHF
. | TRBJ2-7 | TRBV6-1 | TGTGCCAGCAGATCCGGGACTCTTGTCTACGAGCAGTACTTC | CASRSGTLVYEQYF
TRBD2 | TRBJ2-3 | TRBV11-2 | TGTGCCAGCAGCTTAGAGAATAGCGGGAGTGGTTCAGATACGCAGTATTTT | CASSLENSGSGSDTQYF
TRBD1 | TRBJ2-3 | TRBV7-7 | TGTGCTAGCGCCTCATTACAGGGGGCCGGCACAGATACGCAGTATTTT | CASASLQGAGTDTQYF
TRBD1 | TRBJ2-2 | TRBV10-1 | TGCGCCAGCGATAAAAGGGACAGAAACACCGGGGAGCTGTTTTTT | CASDKRDRNTGELFF
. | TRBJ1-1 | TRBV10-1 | TGCGCCAGCAGTGAGTCAGGGGAGGGGGGGGACACTGAAGCTTTCTTT | CASSESGEGGDTEAFF
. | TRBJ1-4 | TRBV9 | TGTGCCAGCAGCCCCCGGGGGGTAAAGGAAAAACTGTTTTTT | CASSPRGVKEKLFF
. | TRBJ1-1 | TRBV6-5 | TGTGCCAGCATTTCCCCTCTCAGCACTGAAGCTTTCTTT | CASISPLSTEAFF
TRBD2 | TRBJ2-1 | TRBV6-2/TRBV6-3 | TGTGCCAGCAGTTCAAGACTAGCGGGAGGAAATGAGCAGTTCTTC | CASSSRLAGGNEQFF
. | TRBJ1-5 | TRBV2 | TGTGCCGGCGGGGAGTTTAGCAATCAGCCCCAGCATTTT | CAGGEFSNQPQHF
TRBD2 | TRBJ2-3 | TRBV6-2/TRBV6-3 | TGTGCCAGCAGTTACAAAAGGACTAGCGGGGACTACACAGATACGCAGTATTTT | CASSYKRTSGDYTDTQYF
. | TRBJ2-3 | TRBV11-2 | TGTGCCAGCAGCCATACAGATACGCAGTATTTT | CASSHTDTQYF
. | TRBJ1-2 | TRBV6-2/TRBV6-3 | TGTGCCAGCAGTCTACAGGGAGTCTATGGCTACACCTTC | CASSLQGVYGYTF
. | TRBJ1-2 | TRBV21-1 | TGTGCCAGCCCCCGGACGGGGAACTATGGCTACACCTTC | CASPRTGNYGYTF
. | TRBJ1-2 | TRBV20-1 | TGCAGTGCCGGCGGGGGAGATGGCTACACCTTC | CSAGGGDGYTF